The present T cell receptor (beta chain) was sequenced within a study of blood T cell repertoires in COVID-19. Study-wide context: The study drew acute and convalescent COVID-19 samples from the United States, Italy and Spain. Sample material is recorded as cDNA or gDNA derived from T cells, B-cell-depleted T cells, or PBMCs.

Germline lookup yields CDR1 SGHDT and CDR2 YYEEEE. This CDR3 is 16 amino acids long. V was shortened by 1 base and J by 4 bases, with 17 bases between the two germline ends. This clone occurred once. Authors' methods: Estimation of nucleated cell counts relied on the amplification of reference gene primers. Using immunoSEQ multiplex PCR, the repertoire was profiled, and TCRdb retains in-frame clones only, with some absent. V and J calls plus clone size are reproduced from that table; the DNA served to infer D and trimming. The sample has approximately 38,000 clones; 91% are singletons. Sequences were obtained from peripheral blood. The clonotype originates from a woman of 80 years or more with acute or convalescent COVID-19. The chain joins TRBV5-6 to TRBJ1-2, with D tentatively TRBD1 (6 bases). The DNA for the CDR3 is TGTGCCAGCAGCTTGCAATTCCGGGGGGCAGGCTATGGCTACACCTTC. Amino acids: CASSLQFRGAGYGYTF.